This T cell receptor beta chain was found in a study of blood T cell repertoires in COVID-19. Study as a whole: The United States, Italy and Spain were the sources of the acute and convalescent COVID-19 samples. Nucleic acid was either cDNA or gDNA, and it came from T cells, B-cell-depleted T cells, or PBMCs.

In the original workflow: Cell counts per sample came from amplifying reference gene primers. The assay was immunoSEQ multiplex PCR, and TCRdb's table has in-frame clones only and misses some. V, J and clone size derive from that table, while D and trimming were established from the DNA sequence. The sample lists 250,000 to 300,000 clones, more than 75% seen once, with about 1% in the top ten. Germline trimming cut 4 bases from V and 1 base from J; bases unmatched to any gene: 4. The germline CDR1 and CDR2 sequences are SGHVS and FQNEAQ. CDR3 length: 15 amino acids. The sample taken for sequencing was peripheral blood. The chain is built from TRBV7-8 and TRBJ2-1; 7 bases match TRBD2. This receptor was taken from a woman aged 40-49 years who had recovered from COVID-19. The CDR3 region has the DNA TGTGCCAGCAGCTACCGCGGGGGTTCCTACAATGAGCAGTTCTTC. Residues: CASSYRGGSYNEQFF.